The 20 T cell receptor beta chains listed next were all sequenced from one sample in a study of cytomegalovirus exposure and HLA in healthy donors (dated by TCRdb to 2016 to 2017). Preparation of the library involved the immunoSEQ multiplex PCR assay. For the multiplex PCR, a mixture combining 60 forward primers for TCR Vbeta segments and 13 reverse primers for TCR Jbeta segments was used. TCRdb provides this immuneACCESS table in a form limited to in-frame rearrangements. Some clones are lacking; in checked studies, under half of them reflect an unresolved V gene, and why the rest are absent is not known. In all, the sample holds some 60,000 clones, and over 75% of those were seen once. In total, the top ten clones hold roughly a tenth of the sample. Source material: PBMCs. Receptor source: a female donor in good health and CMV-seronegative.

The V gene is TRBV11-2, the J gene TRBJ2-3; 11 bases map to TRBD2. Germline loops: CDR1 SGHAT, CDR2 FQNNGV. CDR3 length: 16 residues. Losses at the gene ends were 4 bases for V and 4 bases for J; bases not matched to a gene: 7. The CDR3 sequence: CASSSLAGVGADTQYF. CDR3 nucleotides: TGTGCCAGCAGCTCACTAGCGGGAGTTGGGGCAGATACGCAGTATTTT.

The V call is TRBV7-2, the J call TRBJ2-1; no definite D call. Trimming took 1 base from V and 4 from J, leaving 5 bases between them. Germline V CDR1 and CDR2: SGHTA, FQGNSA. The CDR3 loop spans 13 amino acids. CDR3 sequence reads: CASSLGLYNEQFF. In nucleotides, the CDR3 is TGTGCCAGCAGCTTAGGACTTTACAATGAGCAGTTCTTC.

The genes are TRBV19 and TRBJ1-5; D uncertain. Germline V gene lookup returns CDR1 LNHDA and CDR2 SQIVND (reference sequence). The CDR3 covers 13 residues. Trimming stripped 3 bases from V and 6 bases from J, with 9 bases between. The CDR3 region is CASSILGGQPQHF. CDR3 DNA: TGTGCCAGTAGTATCCTGGGAGGTCAGCCCCAGCATTTT.

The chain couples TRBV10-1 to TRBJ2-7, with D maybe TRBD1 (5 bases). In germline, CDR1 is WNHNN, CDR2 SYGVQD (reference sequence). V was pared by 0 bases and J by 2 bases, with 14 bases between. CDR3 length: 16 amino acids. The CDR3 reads CASSESQASGAYEQYF. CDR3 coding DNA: TGCGCCAGCAGTGAGTCACAGGCATCCGGAGCCTACGAGCAGTACTTC.

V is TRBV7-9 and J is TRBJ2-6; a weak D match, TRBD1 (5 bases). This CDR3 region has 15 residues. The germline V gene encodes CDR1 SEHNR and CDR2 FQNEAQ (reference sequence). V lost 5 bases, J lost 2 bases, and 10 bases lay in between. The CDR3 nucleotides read TGTGCCAGCAGCCTCAGGGCTACTGGGGCCAACGTCCTGACTTTC. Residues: CASSLRATGANVLTF. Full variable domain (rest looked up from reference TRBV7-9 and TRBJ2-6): DTGVSQNPRHKITKRGQNVTFRCDPISEHNRLYWYRQTLGQGPEFLTYFQNEAQLEKSRLLSDRFSAERPKGSFSTLEIQRTEQGDSAMYLCASSLRATGANVLTFGAGSRLTVL.

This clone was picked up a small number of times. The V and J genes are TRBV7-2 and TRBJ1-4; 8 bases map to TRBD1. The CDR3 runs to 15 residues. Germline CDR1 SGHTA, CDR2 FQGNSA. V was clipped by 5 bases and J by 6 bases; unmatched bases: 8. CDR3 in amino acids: CASSARQGRDEKLFF. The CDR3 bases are TGTGCCAGCAGCGCTCGACAGGGGAGGGATGAAAAACTGTTTTTT.

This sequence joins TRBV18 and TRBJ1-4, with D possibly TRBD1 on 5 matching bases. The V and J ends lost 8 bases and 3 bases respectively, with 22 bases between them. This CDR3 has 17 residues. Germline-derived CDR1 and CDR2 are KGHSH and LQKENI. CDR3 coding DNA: TGTGCCAGCCCCCGTGCGCCCTCAGGGCGACCTAATGAAAAACTGTTTTTT. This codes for CASPRAPSGRPNEKLFF.

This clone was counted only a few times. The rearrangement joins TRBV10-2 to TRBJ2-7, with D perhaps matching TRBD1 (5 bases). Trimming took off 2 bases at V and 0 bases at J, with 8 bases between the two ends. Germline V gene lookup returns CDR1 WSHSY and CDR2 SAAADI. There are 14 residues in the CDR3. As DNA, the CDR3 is TGCGCCAGCAGTGAGGGGGCGGACTCCTACGAGCAGTACTTC. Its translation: CASSEGADSYEQYF.

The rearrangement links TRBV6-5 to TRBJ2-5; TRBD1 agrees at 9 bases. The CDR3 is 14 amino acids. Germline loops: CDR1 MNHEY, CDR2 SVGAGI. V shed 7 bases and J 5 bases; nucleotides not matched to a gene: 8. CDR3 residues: CASKTGGPGETQYF. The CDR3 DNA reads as TGTGCCAGCAAGACAGGGGGGCCCGGGGAGACCCAGTACTTC.

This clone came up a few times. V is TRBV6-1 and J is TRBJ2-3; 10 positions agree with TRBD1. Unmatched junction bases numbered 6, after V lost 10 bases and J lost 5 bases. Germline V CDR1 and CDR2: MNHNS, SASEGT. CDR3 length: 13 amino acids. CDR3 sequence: CAIRDRGIDTQYF. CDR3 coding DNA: TGTGCCATTCGGGACAGGGGCATAGATACGCAGTATTTT.

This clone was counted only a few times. The CDR3 protein is CASSHGGPRQETQYF. In nucleotides, the CDR3 is TGTGCCAGCAGCCACGGGGGTCCCCGTCAAGAGACCCAGTACTTC. The V and J genes are TRBV7-8 and TRBJ2-5, with TRBD2 as a possible D gene (6 bases). There are 15 residues in the CDR3. From germline, CDR1 is SGHVS and CDR2 FQNEAQ. Trimming removed 5 bases at V and 2 bases at J, with 15 bases between.

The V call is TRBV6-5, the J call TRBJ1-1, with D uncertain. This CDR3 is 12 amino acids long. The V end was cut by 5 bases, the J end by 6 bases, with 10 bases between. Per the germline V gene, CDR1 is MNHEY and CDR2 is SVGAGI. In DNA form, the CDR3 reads TGTGCCAGCAGTCTAACTTCGGCTGAAGCTTTCTTT. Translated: CASSLTSAEAFF.

The CDR3, as DNA: TGTGCCAGCCAAGGACAGTTAGTCGGCGACAATGAGCAGTTCTTC. Its translation is CASQGQLVGDNEQFF. The chain joins TRBV2 to TRBJ2-1, with D possibly being TRBD1 (6 bases). The V gene lost 8 bases and the J gene lost 5 bases, with 19 bases spanning the gap. Germline CDR1 SNHLY, CDR2 FYNNEI. The CDR3 covers 15 residues.

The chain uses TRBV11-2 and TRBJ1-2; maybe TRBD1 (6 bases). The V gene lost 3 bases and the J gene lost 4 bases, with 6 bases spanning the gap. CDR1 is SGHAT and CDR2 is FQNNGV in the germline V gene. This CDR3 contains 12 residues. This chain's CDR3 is CASSLGAYGYTF. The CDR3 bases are TGTGCCAGCAGCTTGGGGGCCTATGGCTACACCTTC.

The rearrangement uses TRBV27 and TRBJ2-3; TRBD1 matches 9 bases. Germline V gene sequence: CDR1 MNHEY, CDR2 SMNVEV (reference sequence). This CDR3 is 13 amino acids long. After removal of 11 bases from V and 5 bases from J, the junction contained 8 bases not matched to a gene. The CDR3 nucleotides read TGTGCCGTGGGGACAGGGCGTAGAGATACGCAGTATTTT. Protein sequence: CAVGTGRRDTQYF.

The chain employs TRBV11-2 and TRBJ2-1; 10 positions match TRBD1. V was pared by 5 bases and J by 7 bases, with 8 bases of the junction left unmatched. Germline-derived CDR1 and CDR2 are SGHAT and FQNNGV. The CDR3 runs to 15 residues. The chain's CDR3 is CASSIWDRGANEQFF. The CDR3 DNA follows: TGTGCCAGCAGCATATGGGACAGGGGTGCGAATGAGCAGTTCTTC.

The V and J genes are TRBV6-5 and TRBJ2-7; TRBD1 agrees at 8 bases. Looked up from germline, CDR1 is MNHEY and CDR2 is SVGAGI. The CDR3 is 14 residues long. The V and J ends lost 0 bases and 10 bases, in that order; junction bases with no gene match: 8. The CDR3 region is CASSYSGQAQPQYF. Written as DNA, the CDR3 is TGTGCCAGCAGTTACTCGGGACAGGCCCAACCTCAGTACTTC.

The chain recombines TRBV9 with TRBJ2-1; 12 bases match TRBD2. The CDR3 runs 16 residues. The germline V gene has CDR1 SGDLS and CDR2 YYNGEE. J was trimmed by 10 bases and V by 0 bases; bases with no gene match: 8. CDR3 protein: CASSVETSGGRDEQFF. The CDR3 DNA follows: TGTGCCAGCAGCGTAGAGACTAGCGGGGGACGAGACGAGCAGTTCTTC.

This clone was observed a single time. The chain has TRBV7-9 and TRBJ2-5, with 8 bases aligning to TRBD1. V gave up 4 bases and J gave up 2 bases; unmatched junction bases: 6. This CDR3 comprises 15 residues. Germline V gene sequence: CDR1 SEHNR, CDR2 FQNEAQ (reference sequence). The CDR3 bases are TGTGCCAGCAGCTCCGGACAGGGAGAACAAGAGACCCAGTACTTC. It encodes CASSSGQGEQETQYF.

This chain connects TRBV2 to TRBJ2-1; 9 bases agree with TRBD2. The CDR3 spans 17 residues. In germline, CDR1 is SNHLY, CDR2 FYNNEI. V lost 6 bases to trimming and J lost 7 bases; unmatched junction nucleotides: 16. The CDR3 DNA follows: TGTGCCAGCAGCCAGAGCCTTCTAGCGGGACGGGGTAATGAGCAGTTCTTC. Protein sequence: CASSQSLLAGRGNEQFF.